Below, one T cell receptor beta chain is given with its context. Its recognized antigen is unknown. Per-base quality was not reported, and no clone a single base away is much larger than it. In the paper's terms, the time point label means: about 28 days (+/-7) after the second vaccine dose. AZD1222 recipients whose second dose came at about 4 weeks and those whose second dose came at about 12 weeks were combined into one group, since spike-specific TCR depth and breadth did not differ between the two schedules. The vaccinee samples were drawn from two UK trials, COV001 and COV002, one of which was a single-blind randomized controlled phase 2/3 trial testing AZD1222 (ChAdOx1 nCoV-19) in healthy adults. For TCRbeta chain sequencing, PBMC samples from trial participants were taken at day 0 and at day 28 after the second dose. The data were taken from a study of T cell responses to AZD1222 COVID-19 vaccine (TCRdb year 2021). In terms of the full investigation: A total of 233 trial participants underwent TCR sequencing, of whom about 210 received two doses of AZD1222 and approximately 25 received two doses of the MenACWY control vaccine. Trial participants were enrolled into age subgroups of 18-55, 56-69 and 70-plus years, which contained roughly 140, 27 and 60 TCR-sequenced participants, respectively. Results the study describes overall, beyond this receptor: After two AZD1222 doses, both the breadth and the depth of spike-specific TCRs were significantly higher than at day 0 and than in MenACWY recipients. Conclusions about previously exposed vaccinees are limited because only six or seven AZD1222 recipients were SARS-CoV-2 seropositive at baseline. Vaccine-associated CD4 TCRs spanned the whole spike protein, with dominant responses in regions 160-218 and 743-854. Most participants were white British and females outnumbered males, and the authors suggested that clonal diversity may have been underestimated. In the small 56-69-year group, the increase in depth fell short of significance, most likely because of low power. Because no day 14 peak-response samples were available, repertoires were characterized only after the peak T cell response. Reportedly, close to half of the unique spike-specific TCRs recognized epitopes lying outside the regions that are mutated in the B.1.351 and B.1.1.7 variants.

The germline V gene (reference sequence) supplies CDR1 LNHDA and CDR2 SQIVND. Relative to germline, V is 7 bases shorter and J is 0 bases shorter, with 10 bases between their ends. From its cysteine to its phenylalanine, the CDR3 spans 14 amino acids. The kept DNA is CDR3 alone, 42 bases in frame from the first base. The CDR3 regions of human TCRbeta chains were analyzed by immunosequencing. The paper's data handling went like this. TCRs in the repertoires were compared against a reference library of SARS-CoV-2-specific TCRs that had been generated with the MIRA antigen-specificity platform. Breadth meant the fraction of unique TCRs that were SARS-CoV-2-associated, whereas depth meant the fraction of total T cells that were SARS-CoV-2-associated. Using the MIRA data, each spike-specific TCR was assigned both to the spike region to which the TCR was reactive and to a CD4 or CD8 class. Log10-transformed breadth and depth values were compared by one-way ANOVA with Sidak's multiple comparisons tests. In TCRdb, the immuneACCESS table is reduced to in-frame sequences with V and J assigned. These tables do not hold every clone; where another copy was compared, an unresolved V gene accounts for under half, and the others remain unexplained. D and trimming come from the DNA, and the V and J calls and clone size come from that table. The sample table contains about 77,000 clones; only one count was recorded for about 92% of them. Roughly 4.5% of the sample is in the top ten clones.

The receptor was derived from an adult who received the AZD1222 COVID-19 vaccine. The rearrangement combines TRBV19 with TRBJ2-1; no D gene can be assigned with confidence. The sequences come from peripheral blood, collected 28 days after the second AZD1222 dose. The sequenced DNA is TGTGCCAGTAAGGTCGATCCCTCCTACAATGAGCAGTTCTTC. Its protein reads: CASKVDPSYNEQFF. When the CDR3 is completed using the reference TRBV19 and TRBJ2-1 genes on either side, the full variable domain is DGGITQSPKYLFRKEGQNVTLSCEQNLNHDAMYWYRQDPGQGLRLIYYSQIVNDFQKGDIAEGYSVSREKKESFPLTVTSAQKNPTAFYLCASKVDPSYNEQFFGPGTRLTVL.